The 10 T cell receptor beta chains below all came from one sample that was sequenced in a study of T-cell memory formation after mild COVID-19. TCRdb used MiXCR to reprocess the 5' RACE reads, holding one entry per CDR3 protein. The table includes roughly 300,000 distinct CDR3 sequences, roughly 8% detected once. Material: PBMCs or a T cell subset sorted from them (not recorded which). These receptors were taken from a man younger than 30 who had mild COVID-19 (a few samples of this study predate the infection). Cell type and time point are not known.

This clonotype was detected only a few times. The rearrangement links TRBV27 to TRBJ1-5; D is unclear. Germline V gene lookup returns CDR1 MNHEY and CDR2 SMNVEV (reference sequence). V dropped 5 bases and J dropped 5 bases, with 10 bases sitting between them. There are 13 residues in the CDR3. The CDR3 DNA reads TGTGCCAGCAGTCCGGGCGAGCATCAGCCCCAGCATTTT. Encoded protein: CASSPGEHQPQHF.

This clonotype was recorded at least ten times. CDR3 sequence reads: CASNQLDQETQYF. The CDR3 DNA sequence: TGTGCCAGCAATCAGCTAGACCAAGAGACCCAGTACTTC. This sequence joins TRBV2 and TRBJ2-5; the D is unclear. CDR3 length: 13 residues. V was clipped by 7 bases and J by 0 bases, with 9 bases between them. The V gene's germline CDR1 is SNHLY and CDR2 FYNNEI.

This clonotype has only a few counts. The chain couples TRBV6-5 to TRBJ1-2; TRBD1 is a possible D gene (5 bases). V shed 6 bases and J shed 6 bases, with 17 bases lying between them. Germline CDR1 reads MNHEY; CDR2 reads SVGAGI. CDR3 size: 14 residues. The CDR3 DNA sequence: TGTGCCAGCAGCCTTCACCGGGGGGGGGATGGCTACACCTTC. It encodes CASSLHRGGDGYTF.

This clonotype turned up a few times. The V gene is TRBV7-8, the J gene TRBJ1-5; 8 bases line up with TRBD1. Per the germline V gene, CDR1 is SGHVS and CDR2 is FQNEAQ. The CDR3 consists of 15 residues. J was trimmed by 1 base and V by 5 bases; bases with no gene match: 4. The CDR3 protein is CASSPGQGSNQPQHF. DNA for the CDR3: TGTGCCAGCAGCCCTGGACAGGGAAGCAATCAGCCCCAGCATTTT.

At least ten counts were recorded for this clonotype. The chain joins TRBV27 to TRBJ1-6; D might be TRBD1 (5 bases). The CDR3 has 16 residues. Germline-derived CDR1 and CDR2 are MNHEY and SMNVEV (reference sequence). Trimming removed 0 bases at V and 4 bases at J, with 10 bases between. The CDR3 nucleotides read TGTGCCAGCAGTTTATCCCCAGGGTGGTATAATTCACCCCTCCACTTT. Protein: CASSLSPGWYNSPLHF.

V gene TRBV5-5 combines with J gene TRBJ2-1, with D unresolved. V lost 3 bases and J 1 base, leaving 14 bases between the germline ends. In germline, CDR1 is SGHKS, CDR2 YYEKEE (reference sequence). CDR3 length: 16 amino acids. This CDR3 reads CASSWEPEPSYNEQFF. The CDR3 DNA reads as TGTGCCAGCAGCTGGGAACCGGAACCTTCCTACAATGAGCAGTTCTTC.

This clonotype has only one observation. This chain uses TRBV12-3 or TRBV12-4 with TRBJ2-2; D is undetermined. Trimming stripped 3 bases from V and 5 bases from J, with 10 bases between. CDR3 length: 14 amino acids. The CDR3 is CASSFGVVTGELFF. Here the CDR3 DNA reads TGTGCCAGCAGTTTTGGGGTAGTGACCGGGGAGCTGTTTTTT.

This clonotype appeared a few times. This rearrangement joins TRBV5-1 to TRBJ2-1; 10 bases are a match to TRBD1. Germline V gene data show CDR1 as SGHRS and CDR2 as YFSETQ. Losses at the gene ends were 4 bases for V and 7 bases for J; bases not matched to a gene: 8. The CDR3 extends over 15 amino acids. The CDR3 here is CASSRSGTGVNEQFF. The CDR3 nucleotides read TGCGCCAGCAGCCGCTCCGGGACAGGGGTAAATGAGCAGTTCTTC.

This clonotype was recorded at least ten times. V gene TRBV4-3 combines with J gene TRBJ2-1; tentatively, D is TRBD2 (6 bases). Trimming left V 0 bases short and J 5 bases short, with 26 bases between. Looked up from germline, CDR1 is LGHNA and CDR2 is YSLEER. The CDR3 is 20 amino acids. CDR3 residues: CASSQDRRGPRSLDDNEQFF. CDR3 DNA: TGCGCCAGCAGCCAAGATAGGAGGGGCCCCCGCAGTCTTGACGACAATGAGCAGTTCTTC.

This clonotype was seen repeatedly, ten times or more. CDR3 sequence (DNA): TGTGCCAGCAGCTCCGTCGGGGGCCCCTACAATGAGCAGTTCTTC. As protein: CASSSVGGPYNEQFF. The rearrangement links TRBV7-2 to TRBJ2-1, with D perhaps given as TRBD1 or TRBD2 (6 bases each). The CDR3 totals 15 residues. Per the germline V gene, CDR1 is SGHTA and CDR2 is FQGNSA. Trimming removed 4 bases from V and 2 bases from J, with 12 bases in between. Complete variable domain (other parts from reference TRBV7-2 and TRBJ2-1): GAGVSQSPSNKVTEKGKDVELRCDPISGHTALYWYRQSLGQGLEFLIYFQGNSAPDKSGLPSDRFSAERTGGSVSTLTIQRTQQEDSAVYLCASSSVGGPYNEQFFGPGTRLTVL.